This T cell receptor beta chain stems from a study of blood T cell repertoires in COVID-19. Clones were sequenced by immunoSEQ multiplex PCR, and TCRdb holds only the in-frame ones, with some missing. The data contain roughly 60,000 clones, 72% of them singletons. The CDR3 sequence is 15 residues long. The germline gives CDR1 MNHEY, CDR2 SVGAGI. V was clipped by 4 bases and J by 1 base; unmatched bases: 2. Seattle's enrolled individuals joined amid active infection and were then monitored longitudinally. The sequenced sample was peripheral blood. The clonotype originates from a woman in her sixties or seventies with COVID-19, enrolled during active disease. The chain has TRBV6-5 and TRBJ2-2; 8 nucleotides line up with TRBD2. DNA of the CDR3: TGTGCCAGCAGTTGCGGGGGGCAGAACACCGGGGAGCTGTTTTTT. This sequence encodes CASSCGGQNTGELFF.